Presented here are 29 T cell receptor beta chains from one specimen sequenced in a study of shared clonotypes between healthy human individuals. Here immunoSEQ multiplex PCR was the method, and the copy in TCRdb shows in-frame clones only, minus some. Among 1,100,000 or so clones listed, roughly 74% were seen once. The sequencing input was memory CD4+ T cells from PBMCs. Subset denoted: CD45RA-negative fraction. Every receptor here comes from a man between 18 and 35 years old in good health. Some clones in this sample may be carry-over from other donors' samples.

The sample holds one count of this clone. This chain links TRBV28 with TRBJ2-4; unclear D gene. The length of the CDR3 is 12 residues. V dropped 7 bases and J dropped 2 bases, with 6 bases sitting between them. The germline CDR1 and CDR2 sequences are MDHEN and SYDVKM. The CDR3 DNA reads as TGTGCCAGCATGGAGTCCAAAAACATTCAGTACTTC. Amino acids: CASMESKNIQYF.

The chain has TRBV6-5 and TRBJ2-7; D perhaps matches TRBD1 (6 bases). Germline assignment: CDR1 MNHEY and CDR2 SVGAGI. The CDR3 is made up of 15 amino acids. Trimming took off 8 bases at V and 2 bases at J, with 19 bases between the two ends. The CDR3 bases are TGTGCCAGCGGAGGTGTCACAGGGAAAACCTACGAGCAGTACTTC. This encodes CASGGVTGKTYEQYF.

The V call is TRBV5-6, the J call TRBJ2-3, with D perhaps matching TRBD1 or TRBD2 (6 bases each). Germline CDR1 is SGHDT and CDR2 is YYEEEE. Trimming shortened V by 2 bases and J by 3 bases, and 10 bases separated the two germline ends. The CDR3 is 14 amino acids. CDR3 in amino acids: CASSFGGVTDTQYF. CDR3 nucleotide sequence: TGTGCCAGCAGCTTCGGGGGCGTAACAGATACGCAGTATTTT.

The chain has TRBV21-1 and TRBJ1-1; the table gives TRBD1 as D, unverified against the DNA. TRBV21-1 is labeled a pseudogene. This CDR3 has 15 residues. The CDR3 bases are TGTGCCAGCAGAAAACGGGACAGACAGAACACTGAAGCTTTCTTT. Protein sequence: CASRKRDRQNTEAFF.

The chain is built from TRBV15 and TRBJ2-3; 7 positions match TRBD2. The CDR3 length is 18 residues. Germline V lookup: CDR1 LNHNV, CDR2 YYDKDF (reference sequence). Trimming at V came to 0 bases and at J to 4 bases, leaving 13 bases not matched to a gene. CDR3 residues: CATSRDYLTAGVADTQYF. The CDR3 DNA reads TGTGCCACCAGCAGAGACTACCTCACCGCGGGAGTCGCAGATACGCAGTATTTT.

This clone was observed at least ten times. The CDR3 nucleotides read TGCGCCAGCAGCTTAACAGGAGGCGGGTACAATGAGCAGTTCTTC. Protein product: CASSLTGGGYNEQFF. This sequence joins TRBV5-1 and TRBJ2-1; D tentatively reads TRBD1 or TRBD2 (5 bases each). This CDR3 region has 15 residues. The V and J ends lost 2 bases and 4 bases respectively, with 13 bases between them. From germline, CDR1 is SGHRS and CDR2 YFSETQ.

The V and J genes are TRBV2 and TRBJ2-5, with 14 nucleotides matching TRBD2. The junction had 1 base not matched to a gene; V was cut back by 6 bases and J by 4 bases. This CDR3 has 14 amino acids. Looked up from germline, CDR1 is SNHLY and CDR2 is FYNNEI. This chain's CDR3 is CASRGLAGVETQYF. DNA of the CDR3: TGTGCCAGCAGGGGACTAGCGGGAGTAGAGACCCAGTACTTC. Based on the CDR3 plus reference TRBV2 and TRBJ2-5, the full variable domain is EPEVTQTPSHQVTQMGQEVILRCVPISNHLYFYWYRQILGQKVEFLVSFYNNEISEKSEIFDDQFSVERPDGSNFTLKIRSTKLEDSAMYFCASRGLAGVETQYFGPGTRLLVL.

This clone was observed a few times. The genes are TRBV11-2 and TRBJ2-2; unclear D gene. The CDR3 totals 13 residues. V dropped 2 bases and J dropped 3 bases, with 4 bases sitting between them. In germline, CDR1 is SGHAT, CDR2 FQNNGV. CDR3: CASSLLYTGELFF. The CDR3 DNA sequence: TGTGCCAGCAGCTTATTGTACACCGGGGAGCTGTTTTTT.

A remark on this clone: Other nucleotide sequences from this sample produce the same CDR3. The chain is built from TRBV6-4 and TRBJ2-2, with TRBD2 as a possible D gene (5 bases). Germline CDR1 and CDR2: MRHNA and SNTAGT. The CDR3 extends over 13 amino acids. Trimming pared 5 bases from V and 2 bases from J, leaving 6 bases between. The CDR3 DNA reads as TGTGCCAGCAGTCGGACTAACACCGGGGAGCTGTTTTTT. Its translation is CASSRTNTGELFF.

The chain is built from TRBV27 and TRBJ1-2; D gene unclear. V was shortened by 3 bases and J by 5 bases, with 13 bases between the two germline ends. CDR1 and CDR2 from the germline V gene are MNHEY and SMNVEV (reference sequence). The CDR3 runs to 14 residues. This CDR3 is CASSLGSRGYGYTF. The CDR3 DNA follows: TGTGCCAGCAGTTTGGGGAGCCGAGGTTATGGCTACACCTTC.

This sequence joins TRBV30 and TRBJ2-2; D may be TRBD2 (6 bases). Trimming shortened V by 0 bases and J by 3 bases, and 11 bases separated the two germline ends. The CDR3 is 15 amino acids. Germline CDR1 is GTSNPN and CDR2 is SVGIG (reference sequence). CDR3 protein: CAWSVRGKDTGELFF. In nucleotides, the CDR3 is TGTGCCTGGAGTGTACGGGGGAAGGACACCGGGGAGCTGTTTTTT.

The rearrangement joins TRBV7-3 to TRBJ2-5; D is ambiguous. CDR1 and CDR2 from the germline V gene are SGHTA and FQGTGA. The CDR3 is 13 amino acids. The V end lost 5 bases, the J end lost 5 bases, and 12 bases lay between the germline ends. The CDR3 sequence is CASSPGSTETQYF. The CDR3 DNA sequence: TGTGCCAGCAGCCCAGGAAGTACGGAGACCCAGTACTTC.

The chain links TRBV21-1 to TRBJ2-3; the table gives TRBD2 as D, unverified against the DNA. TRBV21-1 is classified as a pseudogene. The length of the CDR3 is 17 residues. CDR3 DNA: TGTGCCAGCAGCAAGAAAACTAGCGGGCCACTAACAGATACGCAGTATTTT. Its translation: CASSKKTSGPLTDTQYF.

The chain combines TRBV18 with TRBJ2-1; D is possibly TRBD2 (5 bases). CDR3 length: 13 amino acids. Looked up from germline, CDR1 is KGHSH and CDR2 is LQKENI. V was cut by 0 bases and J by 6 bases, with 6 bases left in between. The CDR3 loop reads CASSPPEANEQFF. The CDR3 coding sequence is TGTGCCAGCTCACCACCGGAGGCCAATGAGCAGTTCTTC.

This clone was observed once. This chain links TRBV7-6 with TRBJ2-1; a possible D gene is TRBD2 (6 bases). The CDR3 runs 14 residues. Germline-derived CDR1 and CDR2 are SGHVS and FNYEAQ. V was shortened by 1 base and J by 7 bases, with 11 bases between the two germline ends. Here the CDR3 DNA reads TGTGCCAGCAGCTTAGGGACTACCGGGAATGAGCAGTTCTTC. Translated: CASSLGTTGNEQFF. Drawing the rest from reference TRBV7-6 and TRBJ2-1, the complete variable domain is GAGVSQSPRYKVTKRGQDVALRCDPISGHVSLYWYRQALGQGPEFLTYFNYEAQQDKSGLPNDRFSAERPEGSISTLTIQRTEQRDSAMYRCASSLGTTGNEQFFGPGTRLTVL.

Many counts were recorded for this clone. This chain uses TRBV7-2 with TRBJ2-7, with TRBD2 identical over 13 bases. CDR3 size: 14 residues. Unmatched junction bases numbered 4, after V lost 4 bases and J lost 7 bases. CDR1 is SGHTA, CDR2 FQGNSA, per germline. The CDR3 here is CASSSPGLAGEQYF. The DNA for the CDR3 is TGTGCCAGCAGCTCTCCGGGACTAGCGGGAGAGCAGTACTTC.

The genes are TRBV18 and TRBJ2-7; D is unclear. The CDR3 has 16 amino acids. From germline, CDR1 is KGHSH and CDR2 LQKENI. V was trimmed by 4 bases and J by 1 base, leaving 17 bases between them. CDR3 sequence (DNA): TGTGCCAGCTCACAGCTCAACTTAGGCGTTTCCTACGAGCAGTACTTC. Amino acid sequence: CASSQLNLGVSYEQYF.

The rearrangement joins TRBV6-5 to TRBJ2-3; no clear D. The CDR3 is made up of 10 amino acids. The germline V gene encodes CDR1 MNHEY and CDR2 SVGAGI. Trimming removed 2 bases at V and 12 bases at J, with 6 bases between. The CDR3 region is CASSYPIQYF. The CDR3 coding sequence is TGTGCCAGCAGTTACCCTATTCAGTATTTT.

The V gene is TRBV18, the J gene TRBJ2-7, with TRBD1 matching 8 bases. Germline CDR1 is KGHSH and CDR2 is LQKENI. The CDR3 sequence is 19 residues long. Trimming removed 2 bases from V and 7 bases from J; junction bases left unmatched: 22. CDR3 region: CASSPDFGTWTGNEYEQYF. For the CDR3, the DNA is TGTGCCAGCTCACCAGACTTCGGAACATGGACAGGGAACGAGTATGAGCAGTACTTC.

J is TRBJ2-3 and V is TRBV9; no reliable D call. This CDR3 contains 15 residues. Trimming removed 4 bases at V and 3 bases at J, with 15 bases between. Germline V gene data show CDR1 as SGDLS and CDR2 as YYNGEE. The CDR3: CASSISPRGTDTQYF. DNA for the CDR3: TGTGCCAGCAGCATATCACCCCGAGGAACAGATACGCAGTATTTT.

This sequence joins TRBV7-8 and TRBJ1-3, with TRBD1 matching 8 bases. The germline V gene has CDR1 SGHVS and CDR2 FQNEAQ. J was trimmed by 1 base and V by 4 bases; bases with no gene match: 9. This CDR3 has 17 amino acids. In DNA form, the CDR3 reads TGTGCCAGCAGCTCCCGGACAGGGAGGGAATCTGGAAACACCATATATTTT. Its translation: CASSSRTGRESGNTIYF.

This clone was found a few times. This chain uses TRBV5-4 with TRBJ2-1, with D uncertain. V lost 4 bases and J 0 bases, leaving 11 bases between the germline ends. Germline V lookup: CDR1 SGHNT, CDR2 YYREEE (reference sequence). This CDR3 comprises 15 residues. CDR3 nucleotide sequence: TGTGCCAGCAGCACCCCTTCATCCTCCTACAATGAGCAGTTCTTC. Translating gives CASSTPSSSYNEQFF. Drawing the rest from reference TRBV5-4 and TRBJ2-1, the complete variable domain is ETGVTQSPTHLIKTRGQQVTLRCSSQSGHNTVSWYQQALGQGPQFIFQYYREEENGRGNFPPRFSGLQFPNYSSELNVNALELDDSALYLCASSTPSSSYNEQFFGPGTRLTVL.

The CDR3 reads CASSFQGASNYGYTF. The DNA for the CDR3 is TGTGCCAGCAGCTTTCAGGGGGCTTCTAACTATGGCTACACCTTC. This chain uses TRBV7-9 with TRBJ1-2; 8 bases fit TRBD1. This CDR3 contains 15 residues. Germline CDR1 SEHNR, CDR2 FQNEAQ (reference sequence). V shed 3 bases, J shed 0 bases, and the junction held 3 bases outside the gene matches.

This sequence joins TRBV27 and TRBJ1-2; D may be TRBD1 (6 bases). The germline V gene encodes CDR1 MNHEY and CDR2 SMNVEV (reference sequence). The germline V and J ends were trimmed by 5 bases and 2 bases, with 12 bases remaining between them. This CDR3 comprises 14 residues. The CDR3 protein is CASSRTGQNYGYTF. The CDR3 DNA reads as TGTGCCAGCAGTCGAACTGGACAGAACTATGGCTACACCTTC.

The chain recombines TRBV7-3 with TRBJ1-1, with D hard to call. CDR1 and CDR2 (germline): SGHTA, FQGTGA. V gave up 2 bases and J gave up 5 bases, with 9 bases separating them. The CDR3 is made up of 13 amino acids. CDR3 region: CASSLFSGTEAFF. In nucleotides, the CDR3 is TGTGCCAGCAGCTTATTCTCGGGGACTGAAGCTTTCTTT.

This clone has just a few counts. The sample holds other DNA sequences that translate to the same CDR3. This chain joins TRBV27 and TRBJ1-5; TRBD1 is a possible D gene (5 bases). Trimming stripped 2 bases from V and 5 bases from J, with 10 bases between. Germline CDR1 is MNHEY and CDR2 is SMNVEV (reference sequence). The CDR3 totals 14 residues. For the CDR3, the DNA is TGTGCCAGCAGTTTAAGGGGCACGGATCAGCCCCAGCATTTT. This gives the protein CASSLRGTDQPQHF.

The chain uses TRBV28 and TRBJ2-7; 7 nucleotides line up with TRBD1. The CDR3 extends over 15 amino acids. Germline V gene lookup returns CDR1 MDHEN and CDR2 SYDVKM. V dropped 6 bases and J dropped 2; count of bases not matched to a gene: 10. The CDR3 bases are TGTGCCAGCAGGGGCGACAGGGATGGTACCTACGAGCAGTACTTC. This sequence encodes CASRGDRDGTYEQYF.

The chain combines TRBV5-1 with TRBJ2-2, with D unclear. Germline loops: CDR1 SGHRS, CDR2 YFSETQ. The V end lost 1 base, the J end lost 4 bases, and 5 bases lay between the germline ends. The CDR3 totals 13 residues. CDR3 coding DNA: TGCGCCAGCAGCTTGTTGCTCACCGGGGAGCTGTTTTTT. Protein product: CASSLLLTGELFF. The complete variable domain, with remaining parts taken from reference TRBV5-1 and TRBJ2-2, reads KAGVTQTPRYLIKTRGQQVTLSCSPISGHRSVSWYQQTPGQGLQFLFEYFSETQRNKGNFPGRFSGRQFSNSRSEMNVSTLELGDSALYLCASSLLLTGELFFGEGSRLTVL.

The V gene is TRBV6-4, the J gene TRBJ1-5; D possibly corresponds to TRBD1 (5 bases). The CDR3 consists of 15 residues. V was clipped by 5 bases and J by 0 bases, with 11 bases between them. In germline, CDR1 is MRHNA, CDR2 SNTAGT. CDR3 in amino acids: CASSRDSYSNQPQHF. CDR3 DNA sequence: TGTGCCAGCAGTCGCGACAGCTATAGCAATCAGCCCCAGCATTTT.